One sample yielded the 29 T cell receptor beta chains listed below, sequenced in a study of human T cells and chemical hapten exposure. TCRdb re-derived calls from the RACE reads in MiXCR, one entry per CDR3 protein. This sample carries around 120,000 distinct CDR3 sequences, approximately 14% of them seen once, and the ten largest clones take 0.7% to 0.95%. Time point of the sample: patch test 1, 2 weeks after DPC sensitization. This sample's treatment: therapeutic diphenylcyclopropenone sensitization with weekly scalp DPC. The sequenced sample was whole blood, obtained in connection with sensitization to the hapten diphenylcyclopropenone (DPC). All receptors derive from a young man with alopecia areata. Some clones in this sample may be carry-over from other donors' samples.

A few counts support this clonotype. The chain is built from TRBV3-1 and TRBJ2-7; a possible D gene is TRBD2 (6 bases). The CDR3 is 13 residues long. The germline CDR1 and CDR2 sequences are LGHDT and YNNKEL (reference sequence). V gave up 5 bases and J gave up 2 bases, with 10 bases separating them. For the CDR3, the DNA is TGTGCCAGCAGCTTGGGACTTACCTACGAGCAGTACTTC. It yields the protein CASSLGLTYEQYF.

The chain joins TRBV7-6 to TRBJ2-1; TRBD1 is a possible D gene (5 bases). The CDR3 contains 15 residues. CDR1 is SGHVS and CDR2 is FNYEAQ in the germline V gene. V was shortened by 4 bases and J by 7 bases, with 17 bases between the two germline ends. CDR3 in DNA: TGTGCCAGCAGCTCATCGGCAGGGCTAAGAAATGAGCAGTTCTTC. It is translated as CASSSSAGLRNEQFF. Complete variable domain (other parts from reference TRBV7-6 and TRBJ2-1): GAGVSQSPRYKVTKRGQDVALRCDPISGHVSLYWYRQALGQGPEFLTYFNYEAQQDKSGLPNDRFSAERPEGSISTLTIQRTEQRDSAMYRCASSSSAGLRNEQFFGPGTRLTVL.

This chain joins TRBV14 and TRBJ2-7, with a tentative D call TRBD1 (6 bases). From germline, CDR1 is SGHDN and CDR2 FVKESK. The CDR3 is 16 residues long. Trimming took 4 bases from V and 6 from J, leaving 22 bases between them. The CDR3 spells CASSPPGSGVIGEQYV. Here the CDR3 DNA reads TGTGCCAGCAGCCCTCCGGGGTCAGGGGTTATCGGCGAGCAGTACGTC.

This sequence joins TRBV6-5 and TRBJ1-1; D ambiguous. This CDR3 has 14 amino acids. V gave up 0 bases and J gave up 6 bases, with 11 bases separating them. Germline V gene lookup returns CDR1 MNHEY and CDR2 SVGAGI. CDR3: CASSYSDSYPEAFF. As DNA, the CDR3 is TGTGCCAGCAGTTACTCGGACTCCTACCCTGAAGCTTTCTTT.

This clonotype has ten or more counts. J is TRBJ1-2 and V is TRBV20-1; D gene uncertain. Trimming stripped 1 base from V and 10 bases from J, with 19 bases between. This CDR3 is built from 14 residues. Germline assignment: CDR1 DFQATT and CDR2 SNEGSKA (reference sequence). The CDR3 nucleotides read TGCAGTGCTAGAGCCGGGTTTCTGGGGAATGACTACACCTTC. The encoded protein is CSARAGFLGNDYTF.

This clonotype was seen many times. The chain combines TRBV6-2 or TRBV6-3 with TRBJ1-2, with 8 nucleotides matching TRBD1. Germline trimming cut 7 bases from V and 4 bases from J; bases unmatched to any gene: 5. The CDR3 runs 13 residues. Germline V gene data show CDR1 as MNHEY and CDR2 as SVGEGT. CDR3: CASTVDRVYGYTF. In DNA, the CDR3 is TGTGCCAGCACCGTGGACAGGGTCTATGGCTACACCTTC.

In DNA form, the CDR3 reads TGCGCCAGCAGCCGAAGACAGGTCGGGTACTATGGCTACACCTTC. Translating it yields CASSRRQVGYYGYTF. The V and J genes are TRBV4-1 and TRBJ1-2; the D gene is possibly TRBD1 (6 bases). V gave up 4 bases and J gave up 3 bases, with 15 bases separating them. The CDR3 spans 15 residues. Per germline, CDR1 MGHRA and CDR2 YSYEKL.

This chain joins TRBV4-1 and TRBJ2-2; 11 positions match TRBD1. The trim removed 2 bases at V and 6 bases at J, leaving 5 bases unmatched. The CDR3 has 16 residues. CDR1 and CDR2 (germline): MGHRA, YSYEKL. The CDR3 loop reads CASSQPRTGGSGELFF. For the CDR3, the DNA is TGCGCCAGCAGCCAACCCCGGACAGGGGGCTCCGGGGAGCTGTTTTTT.

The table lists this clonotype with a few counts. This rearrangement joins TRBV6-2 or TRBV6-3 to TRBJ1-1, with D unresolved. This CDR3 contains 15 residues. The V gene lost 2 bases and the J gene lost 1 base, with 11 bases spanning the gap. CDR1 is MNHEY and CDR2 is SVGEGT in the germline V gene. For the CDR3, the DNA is TGTGCCAGCAGTTACCCCTCTTACAGGAACACTGAAGCTTTCTTT. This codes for CASSYPSYRNTEAFF.

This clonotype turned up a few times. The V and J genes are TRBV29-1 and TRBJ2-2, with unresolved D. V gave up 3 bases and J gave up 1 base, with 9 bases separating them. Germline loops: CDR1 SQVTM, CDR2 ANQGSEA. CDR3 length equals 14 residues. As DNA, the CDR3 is TGCAGCGTTGAGTTCGGCAAGAACACCGGGGAGCTGTTTTTT. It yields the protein CSVEFGKNTGELFF.

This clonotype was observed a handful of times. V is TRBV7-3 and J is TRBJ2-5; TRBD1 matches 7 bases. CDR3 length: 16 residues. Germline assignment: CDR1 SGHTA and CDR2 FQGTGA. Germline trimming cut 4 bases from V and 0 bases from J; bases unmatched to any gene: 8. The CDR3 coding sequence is TGTGCCAGCAGCTCTGGGACAGCAACTTACCAAGAGACCCAGTACTTC. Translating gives CASSSGTATYQETQYF.

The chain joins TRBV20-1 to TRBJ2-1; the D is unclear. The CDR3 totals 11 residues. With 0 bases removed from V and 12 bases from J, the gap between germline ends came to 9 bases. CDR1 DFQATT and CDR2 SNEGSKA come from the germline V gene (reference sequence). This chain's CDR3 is CSARDDLWQFF. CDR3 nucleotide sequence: TGCAGTGCTAGAGATGACCTATGGCAGTTCTTC.

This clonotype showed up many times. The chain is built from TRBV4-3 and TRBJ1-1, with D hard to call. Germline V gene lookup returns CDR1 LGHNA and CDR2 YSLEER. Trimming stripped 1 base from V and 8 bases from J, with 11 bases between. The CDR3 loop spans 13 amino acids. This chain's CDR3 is CASSQGILGEAFF. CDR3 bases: TGCGCCAGCAGCCAAGGAATACTGGGCGAAGCTTTCTTT.

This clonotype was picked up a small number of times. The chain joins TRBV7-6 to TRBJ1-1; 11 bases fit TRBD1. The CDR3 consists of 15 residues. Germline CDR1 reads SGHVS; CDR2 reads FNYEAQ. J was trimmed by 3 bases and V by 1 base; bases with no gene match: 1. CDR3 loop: CASSLGTGGYTEAFF. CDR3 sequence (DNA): TGTGCCAGCAGCTTAGGGACAGGGGGCTACACTGAAGCTTTCTTT.

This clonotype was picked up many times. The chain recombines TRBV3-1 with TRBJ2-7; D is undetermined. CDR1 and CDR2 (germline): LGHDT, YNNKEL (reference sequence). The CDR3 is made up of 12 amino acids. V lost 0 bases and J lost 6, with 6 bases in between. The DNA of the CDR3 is TGTGCCAGCAGCCAAGATTCCCTCGAGCAGTACTTC. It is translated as CASSQDSLEQYF.

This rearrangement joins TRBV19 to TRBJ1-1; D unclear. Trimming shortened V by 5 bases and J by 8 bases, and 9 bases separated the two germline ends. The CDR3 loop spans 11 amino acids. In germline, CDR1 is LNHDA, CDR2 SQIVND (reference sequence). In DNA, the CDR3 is TGTGCCAGTAGTCAAACCACGGAAGCTTTCTTT. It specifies CASSQTTEAFF.

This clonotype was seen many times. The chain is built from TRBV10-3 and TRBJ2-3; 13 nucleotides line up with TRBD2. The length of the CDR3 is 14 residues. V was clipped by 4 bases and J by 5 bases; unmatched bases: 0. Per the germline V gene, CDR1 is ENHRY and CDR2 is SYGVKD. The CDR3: CAISGTSGGDTQYF. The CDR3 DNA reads TGTGCCATCAGTGGGACTAGCGGGGGAGATACGCAGTATTTT.

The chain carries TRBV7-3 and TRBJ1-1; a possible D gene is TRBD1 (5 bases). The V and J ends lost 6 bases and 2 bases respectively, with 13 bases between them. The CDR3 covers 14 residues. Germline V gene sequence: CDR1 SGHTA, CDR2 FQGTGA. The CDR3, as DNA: TGTGCCAGCAGTATCGGGGGATCCAACACTGAAGCTTTCTTT. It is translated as CASSIGGSNTEAFF.

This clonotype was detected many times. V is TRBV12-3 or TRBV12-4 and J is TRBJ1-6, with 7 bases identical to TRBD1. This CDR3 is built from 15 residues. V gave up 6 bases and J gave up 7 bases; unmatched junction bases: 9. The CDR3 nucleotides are TGTGCCAGCAGCAAGCCCGGGACAGAAAATTCACCCCTCCACTTT. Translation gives CASSKPGTENSPLHF.

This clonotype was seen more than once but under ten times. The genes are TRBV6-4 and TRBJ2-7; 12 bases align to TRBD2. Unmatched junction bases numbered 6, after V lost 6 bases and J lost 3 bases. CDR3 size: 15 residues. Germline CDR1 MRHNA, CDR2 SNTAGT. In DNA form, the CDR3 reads TGTGCCAGCAGAAGACTAGCGGGGGCAAGCTACGAGCAGTACTTC. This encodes CASRRLAGASYEQYF.

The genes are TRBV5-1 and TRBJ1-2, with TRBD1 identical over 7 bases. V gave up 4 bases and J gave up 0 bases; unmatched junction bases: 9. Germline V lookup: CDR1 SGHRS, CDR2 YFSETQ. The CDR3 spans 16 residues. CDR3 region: CASSATVGTANYGYTF. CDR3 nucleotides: TGCGCCAGCAGCGCAACAGTAGGGACAGCTAACTATGGCTACACCTTC.

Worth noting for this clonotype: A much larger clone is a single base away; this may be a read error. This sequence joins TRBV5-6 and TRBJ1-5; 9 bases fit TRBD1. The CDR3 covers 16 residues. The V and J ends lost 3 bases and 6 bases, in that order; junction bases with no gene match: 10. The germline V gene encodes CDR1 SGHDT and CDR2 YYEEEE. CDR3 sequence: CASSSPGQGRGQPQHF. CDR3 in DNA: TGTGCCAGCAGCTCGCCGGGACAGGGAAGGGGTCAGCCCCAGCATTTT.

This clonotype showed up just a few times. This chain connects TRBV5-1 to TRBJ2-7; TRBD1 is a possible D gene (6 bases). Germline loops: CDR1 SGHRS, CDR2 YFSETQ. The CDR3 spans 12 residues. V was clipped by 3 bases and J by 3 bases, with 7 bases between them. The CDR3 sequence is CASSSDSYEQYF. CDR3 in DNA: TGCGCCAGCAGCTCGGACAGCTACGAGCAGTACTTC.

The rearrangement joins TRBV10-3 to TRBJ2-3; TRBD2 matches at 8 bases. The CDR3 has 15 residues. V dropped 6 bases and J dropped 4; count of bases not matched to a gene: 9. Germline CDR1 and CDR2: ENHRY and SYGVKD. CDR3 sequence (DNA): TGTGCCATCAGGGACCCGGGGGGGCCTTCAGATACGCAGTATTTT. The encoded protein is CAIRDPGGPSDTQYF.

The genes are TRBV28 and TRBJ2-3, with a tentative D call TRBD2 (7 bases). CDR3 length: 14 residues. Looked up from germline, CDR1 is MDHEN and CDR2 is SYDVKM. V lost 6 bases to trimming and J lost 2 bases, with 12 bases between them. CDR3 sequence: CASRGGGLTDTQYF. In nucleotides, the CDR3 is TGTGCCAGCAGGGGCGGGGGCCTCACAGATACGCAGTATTTT.

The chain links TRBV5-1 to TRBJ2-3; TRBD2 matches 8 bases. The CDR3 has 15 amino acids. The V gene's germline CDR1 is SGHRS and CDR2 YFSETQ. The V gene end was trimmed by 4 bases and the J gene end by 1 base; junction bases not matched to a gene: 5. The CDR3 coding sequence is TGCGCCAGCAGCACCTCGACTAGCGGCACAGATACGCAGTATTTT. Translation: CASSTSTSGTDTQYF.

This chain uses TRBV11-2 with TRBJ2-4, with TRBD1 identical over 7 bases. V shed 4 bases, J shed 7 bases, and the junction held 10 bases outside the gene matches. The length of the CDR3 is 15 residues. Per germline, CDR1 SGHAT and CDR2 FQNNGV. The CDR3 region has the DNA TGTGCCAGCAGCTACCGTGACAGGGACGGCAACATTCAGTACTTC. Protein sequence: CASSYRDRDGNIQYF.

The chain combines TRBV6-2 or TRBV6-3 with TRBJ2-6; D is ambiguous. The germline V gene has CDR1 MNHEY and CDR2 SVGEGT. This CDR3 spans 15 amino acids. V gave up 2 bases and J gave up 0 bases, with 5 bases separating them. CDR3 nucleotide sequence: TGTGCCAGCAGTTACCTTGTCTCTGGGGCCAACGTCCTGACTTTC. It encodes CASSYLVSGANVLTF.

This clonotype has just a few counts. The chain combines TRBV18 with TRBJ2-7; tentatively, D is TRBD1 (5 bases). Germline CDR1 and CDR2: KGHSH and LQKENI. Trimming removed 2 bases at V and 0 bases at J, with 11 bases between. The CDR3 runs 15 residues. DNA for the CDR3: TGTGCCAGCTCACCAGGGGCAGGAAGCTCCTACGAGCAGTACGTC. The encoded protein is CASSPGAGSSYEQYV.